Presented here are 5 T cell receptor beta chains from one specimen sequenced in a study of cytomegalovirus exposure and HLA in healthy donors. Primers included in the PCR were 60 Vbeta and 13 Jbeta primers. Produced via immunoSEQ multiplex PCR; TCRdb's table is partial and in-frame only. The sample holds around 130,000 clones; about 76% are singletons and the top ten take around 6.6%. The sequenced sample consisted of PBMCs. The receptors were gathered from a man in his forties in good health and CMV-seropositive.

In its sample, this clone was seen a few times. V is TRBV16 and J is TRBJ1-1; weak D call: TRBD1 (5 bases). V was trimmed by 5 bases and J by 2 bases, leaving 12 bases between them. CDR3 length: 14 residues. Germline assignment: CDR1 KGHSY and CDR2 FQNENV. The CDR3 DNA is TGTGCCAGCAGCATTTCGGGGGTTAACACTGAAGCTTTCTTT. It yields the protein CASSISGVNTEAFF.

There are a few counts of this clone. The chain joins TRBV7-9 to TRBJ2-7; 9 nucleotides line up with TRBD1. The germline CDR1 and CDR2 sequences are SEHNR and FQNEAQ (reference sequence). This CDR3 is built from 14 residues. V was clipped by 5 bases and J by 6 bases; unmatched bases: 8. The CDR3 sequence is CASSPRDRVGEQYF. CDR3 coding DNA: TGTGCCAGCAGCCCCCGGGACAGGGTGGGCGAGCAGTACTTC. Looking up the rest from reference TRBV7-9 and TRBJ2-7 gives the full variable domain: DTGVSQNPRHKITKRGQNVTFRCDPISEHNRLYWYRQTLGQGPEFLTYFQNEAQLEKSRLLSDRFSAERPKGSFSTLEIQRTEQGDSAMYLCASSPRDRVGEQYFGPGTRLTVT.

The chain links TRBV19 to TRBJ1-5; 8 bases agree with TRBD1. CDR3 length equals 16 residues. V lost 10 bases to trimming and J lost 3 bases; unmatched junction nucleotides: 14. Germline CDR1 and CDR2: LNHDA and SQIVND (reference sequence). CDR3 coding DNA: TGTGCCACTGATTTGGGGACGGGACAGGCCAATCAGCCCCAGCATTTT. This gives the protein CATDLGTGQANQPQHF.

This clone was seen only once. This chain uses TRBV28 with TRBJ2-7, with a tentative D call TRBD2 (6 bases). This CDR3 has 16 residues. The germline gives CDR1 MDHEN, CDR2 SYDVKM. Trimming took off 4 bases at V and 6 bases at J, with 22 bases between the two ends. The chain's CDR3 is CASSSPSGVRDLEQYF. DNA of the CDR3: TGTGCCAGCAGTTCCCCCTCGGGGGTGCGGGACCTCGAGCAGTACTTC.

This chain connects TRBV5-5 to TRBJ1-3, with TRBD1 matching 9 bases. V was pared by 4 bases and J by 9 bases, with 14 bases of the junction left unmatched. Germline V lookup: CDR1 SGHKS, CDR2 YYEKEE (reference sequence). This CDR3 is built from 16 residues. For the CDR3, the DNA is TGTGCCAGCAGCGTTGGGACAGGGCGAGGGGGAGGCACCATATATTTT. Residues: CASSVGTGRGGGTIYF.